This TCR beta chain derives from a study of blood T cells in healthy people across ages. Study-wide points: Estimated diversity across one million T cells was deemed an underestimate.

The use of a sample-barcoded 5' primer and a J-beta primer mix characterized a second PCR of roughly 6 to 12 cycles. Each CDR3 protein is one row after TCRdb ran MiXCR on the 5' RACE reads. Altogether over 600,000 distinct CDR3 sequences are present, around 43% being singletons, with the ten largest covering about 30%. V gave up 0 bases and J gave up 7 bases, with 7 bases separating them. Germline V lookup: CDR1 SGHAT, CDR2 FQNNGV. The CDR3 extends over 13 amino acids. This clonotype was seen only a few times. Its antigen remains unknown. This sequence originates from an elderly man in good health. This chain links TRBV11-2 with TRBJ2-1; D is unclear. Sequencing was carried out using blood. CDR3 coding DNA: TGTGCCAGCAGCTTAGACCGGTTAAATGAGCAGTTCTTC. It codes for CASSLDRLNEQFF.